The present TCR beta chain was sequenced within a study of blood T cells in healthy people across ages. Turning to the study itself: Per two T cells, about one barcoded beta molecule was captured through template switching. The study, taken as a whole, reports: Naive CD4+ cells and diversity were both higher in long-lived donors than in aged donors. As age increased, TCR beta diversity per million T cells fell in a roughly linear fashion.

Germline V CDR1 and CDR2: SGHRS, YFSETQ. The ends were cut back, 0 bases at V and 0 bases at J, with 8 bases in the middle. The CDR3 is made up of 15 amino acids. A few counts support this clonotype. Its antigen is still unknown. PBMCs were isolated at a quantity of at least 6.5 million per sample. With a J-beta primer mix and a sample-barcoded 5' primer, a second PCR ran about 7 to 11 cycles. TCRdb passed the 5' RACE reads through MiXCR, listing each CDR3 protein once. This sample has about 780,000 distinct CDR3 sequences, with around a quarter found just once. The same data also went into a second study, on T cells of mothers and their children.

The receptor was derived from a boy between 5 and 17 years old in good health. The sample taken for sequencing was blood. This chain joins TRBV5-1 and TRBJ2-3; D is ambiguous. CDR3 sequence reads: CASSLEGTSTDTQYF. DNA for the CDR3: TGCGCCAGCAGCTTGGAGGGTACAAGCACAGATACGCAGTATTTT.